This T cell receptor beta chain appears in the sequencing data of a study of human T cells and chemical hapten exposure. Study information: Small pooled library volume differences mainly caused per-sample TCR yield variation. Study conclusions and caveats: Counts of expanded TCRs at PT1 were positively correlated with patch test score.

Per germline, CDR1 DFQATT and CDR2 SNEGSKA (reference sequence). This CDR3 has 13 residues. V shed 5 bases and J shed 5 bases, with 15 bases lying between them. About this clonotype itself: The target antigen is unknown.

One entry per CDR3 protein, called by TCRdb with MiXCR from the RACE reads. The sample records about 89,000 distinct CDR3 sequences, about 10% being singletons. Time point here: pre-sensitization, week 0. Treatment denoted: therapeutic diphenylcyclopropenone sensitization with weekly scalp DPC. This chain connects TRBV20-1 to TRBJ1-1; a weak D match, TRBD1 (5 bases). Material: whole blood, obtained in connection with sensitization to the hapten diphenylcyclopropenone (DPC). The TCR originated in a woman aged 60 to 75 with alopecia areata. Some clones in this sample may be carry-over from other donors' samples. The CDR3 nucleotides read TGCAGTGCTCTGGCTAGGGGCGATACTGAAGCTTTCTTT. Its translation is CSALARGDTEAFF.